The 7 T cell receptor beta chains in this list originate from one sample, sequenced in a study of cytomegalovirus exposure and HLA in healthy donors. It was with 60 Vbeta and 13 Jbeta primers that the PCR ran. Method: immunoSEQ multiplex PCR; TCRdb's copy keeps in-frame clones and lacks some. The data hold tens of thousands of clones, with 60% to 85% observed a single time. Sequencing used PBMCs. All receptors derive from a man aged 40-50 years in good health and CMV-seronegative.

This clone was seen a handful of times. The chain carries TRBV6-1 and TRBJ2-7; D is possibly TRBD1 (5 bases). The length of the CDR3 is 15 residues. The V and J ends lost 2 bases and 3 bases respectively, with 14 bases between them. Germline V lookup: CDR1 MNHNS, CDR2 SASEGT. Written as DNA, the CDR3 is TGTGCCAGCAGTGAAATGGGGCAGGGTATCTACGAGCAGTACTTC. This gives the protein CASSEMGQGIYEQYF.

The genes are TRBV29-1 and TRBJ2-7; possible D gene TRBD2, 6 bases. Germline-derived CDR1 and CDR2 are SQVTM and ANQGSEA. CDR3 length: 14 amino acids. V lost 3 bases and J lost 7, with 19 bases in between. Here the CDR3 DNA reads TGCAGCGTTGAGGGACTCGAGATTCCTACGGAGCAGTACTTC. This translates into CSVEGLEIPTEQYF.

In this sample, this clone turned up a few times. The V and J genes are TRBV7-9 and TRBJ2-5, with TRBD2 as a possible D gene (5 bases). The V end was cut by 3 bases, the J end by 0 bases, with 14 bases between. The germline V gene encodes CDR1 SEHNR and CDR2 FQNEAQ (reference sequence). This CDR3 has 16 amino acids. The chain's CDR3 is CASSFGLAVYQETQYF. The CDR3 DNA is TGTGCCAGCAGCTTTGGGCTAGCCGTCTACCAAGAGACCCAGTACTTC.

This rearrangement joins TRBV9 to TRBJ2-3; D remains unclear. V lost 3 bases to trimming and J lost 5 bases, with 13 bases between them. Germline V lookup: CDR1 SGDLS, CDR2 YYNGEE. CDR3 length: 14 residues. The CDR3 reads CASSAPFSRDTQYF. The CDR3 bases are TGTGCCAGCAGCGCCCCCTTTAGCCGAGATACGCAGTATTTT.

The rearrangement joins TRBV5-1 to TRBJ2-5; 8 bases match TRBD1. Trimming cost V 5 bases and J 3 bases; bases outside gene matches: 3. This CDR3 is 13 amino acids long. Per the germline V gene, CDR1 is SGHRS and CDR2 is YFSETQ. The CDR3 nucleotides are TGCGCCAGCAGGCTGGGACAGGAAGAGACCCAGTACTTC. Protein sequence: CASRLGQEETQYF.

The chain recombines TRBV5-1 with TRBJ2-5; 7 nucleotides agree with TRBD2. CDR3 size: 15 residues. With 4 bases clipped from V and 4 bases from J, the junction kept 10 bases outside the gene matches. In germline, CDR1 is SGHRS, CDR2 YFSETQ. Written as DNA, the CDR3 is TGCGCCAGCAGCCCGACTAGCCAAAGGGCAGAGACCCAGTACTTC. Translating it yields CASSPTSQRAETQYF.

The gene calls are TRBV7-2 and TRBJ1-1; TRBD1 aligns across 8 bases. The CDR3 is 20 amino acids. The V gene end was trimmed by 0 bases and the J gene end by 5 bases; junction bases not matched to a gene: 20. The germline V gene encodes CDR1 SGHTA and CDR2 FQGNSA. DNA of the CDR3: TGTGCCAGCAGCTTAGCGGGAGGACAGGGTTTCGGTCACTGGGGGACTGAAGCTTTCTTT. Translation: CASSLAGGQGFGHWGTEAFF.